The rows below give T cell receptor beta chains drawn from one sample of a study of T cells in tumors after PD-1 blockade. Assay used: immunoSEQ multiplex PCR; TCRdb lists only in-frame clones, some missing. The sample consists of 35,000 or so clones, around 80% of them appearing once. This sample comprised PBMCs, obtained before anti-PD-1 treatment. These TCRs come from a human donor with basal cell carcinoma. The CDR3 runs from the conserved cysteine through the conserved F or W. Fields, in order: D gene, clone size, J gene, V gene, CDR3 DNA, CDR3 protein. A D gene is named only where the DNA matches it firmly. Part of the rows lack a size; the others show once, few, many or a class for expanded clones.

D gene: .
clone size: .
J gene: TRBJ1-5
V gene: TRBV5-5
CDR3 DNA: TGTGCCAGCAGCTTAGACGACACGGCTCTGGGGGAGCCCCAGCATTTT
CDR3 protein: CASSLDDTALGEPQHF

D gene: .
clone size: .
J gene: TRBJ2-2
V gene: TRBV7-2
CDR3 DNA: TGTGCCAGCCGGATCTCCGTCCGGGGACTCCTCACCGGGGAGCTGTTTTTT
CDR3 protein: CASRISVRGLLTGELFF

D gene: .
clone size: .
J gene: TRBJ2-5
V gene: TRBV30
CDR3 DNA: TGTGCCTGGGGGGCAGGATCCGAGACCCAGTACTTC
CDR3 protein: CAWGAGSETQYF

D gene: TRBD1
clone size: .
J gene: TRBJ1-2
V gene: TRBV6-2/TRBV6-3
CDR3 DNA: TGTGCCAGCAGCGACAGGGGGCCCCTGGAAGGCTACACCTTC
CDR3 protein: CASSDRGPLEGYTF

D gene: .
clone size: few
J gene: TRBJ2-7
V gene: TRBV13
CDR3 DNA: TGTGCCAGCAGCTTACGGGACGGTTACTACGAGCAGTACTTC
CDR3 protein: CASSLRDGYYEQYF

D gene: .
clone size: .
J gene: TRBJ1-1
V gene: TRBV27
CDR3 DNA: TGTGCCAGCAGTTCGCGTACACCCCTTTTCAACACTGAAGCTTTCTTT
CDR3 protein: CASSSRTPLFNTEAFF

D gene: .
clone size: .
J gene: TRBJ2-3
V gene: TRBV7-9
CDR3 DNA: TGTGCCAGCATCCTCACCGCTGACAGGAGCACAGATACGCAGTATTTT
CDR3 protein: CASILTADRSTDTQYF

D gene: .
clone size: .
J gene: TRBJ1-5
V gene: TRBV29-1
CDR3 DNA: TGCAGCGTTGGATCTGGGCTTAGCAATCAGCCCCAGCATTTT
CDR3 protein: CSVGSGLSNQPQHF

D gene: .
clone size: .
J gene: TRBJ2-1
V gene: TRBV4-2
CDR3 DNA: TGTGCCAGCAGCCAAGATCTCCCGGGGGATAGCTCCTACAATGAGCAGTTCTTC
CDR3 protein: CASSQDLPGDSSYNEQFF

D gene: .
clone size: .
J gene: TRBJ2-3
V gene: TRBV24-1
CDR3 DNA: TGTGCCACCAGTGATCCCCTAGGGAGGAGCACAGATACGCAGTATTTT
CDR3 protein: CATSDPLGRSTDTQYF

D gene: .
clone size: .
J gene: TRBJ1-3
V gene: TRBV7-2
CDR3 DNA: TGTGCCAGCAGCTTACACCGGAGCTCTGGAAACACCATATATTTT
CDR3 protein: CASSLHRSSGNTIYF

D gene: .
clone size: .
J gene: TRBJ1-2
V gene: TRBV5-1
CDR3 DNA: TGCGCCAGCAGCTTGGAACGGGGGGCGAAGTATGGCTACACCTTC
CDR3 protein: CASSLERGAKYGYTF

D gene: .
clone size: .
J gene: TRBJ2-7
V gene: TRBV2
CDR3 DNA: TGTGCCAGCGGGACAAAAACCTACGAGCAGTACTTC
CDR3 protein: CASGTKTYEQYF

D gene: .
clone size: .
J gene: TRBJ2-7
V gene: TRBV13
CDR3 DNA: TGTGCCAGCAGCTTAGGTAGGACAGCAGCCTACGAGCAGTACTTC
CDR3 protein: CASSLGRTAAYEQYF

D gene: .
clone size: .
J gene: TRBJ1-4
V gene: TRBV7-2
CDR3 DNA: TGTGCCAGCAGCTTAACTGGGGGGGGTGAAAAACTGTTTTTT
CDR3 protein: CASSLTGGGEKLFF

D gene: .
clone size: .
J gene: TRBJ2-1
V gene: TRBV5-6
CDR3 DNA: TGTGCCAGCAGCCGGACTTTGGAGCAGTTCTTC
CDR3 protein: CASSRTLEQFF

D gene: .
clone size: once
J gene: TRBJ1-2
V gene: TRBV7-9
CDR3 DNA: TGTGCCAGCAGCCGGGACTACGGCTATGGCTACACCTTC
CDR3 protein: CASSRDYGYGYTF

D gene: .
clone size: few
J gene: TRBJ2-2
V gene: TRBV7-9
CDR3 DNA: TGTGCCAGCAGCTTAGCGGTACTCCCGAACACCGGGGAGCTGTTTTTT
CDR3 protein: CASSLAVLPNTGELFF

D gene: TRBD1
clone size: few
J gene: TRBJ1-5
V gene: TRBV3-1/TRBV3-2
CDR3 DNA: TGTGCCAGCAGCCAAGGGTCCCAGGGGGTCAATCAGCCCCAGCATTTT
CDR3 protein: CASSQGSQGVNQPQHF

D gene: TRBD2
clone size: .
J gene: TRBJ2-1
V gene: TRBV12-5
CDR3 DNA: TGTGCTAGTGGTTTTCAGGCGGGAGATAGGGATGAGCAGTTCTTC
CDR3 protein: CASGFQAGDRDEQFF

D gene: TRBD2
clone size: once
J gene: TRBJ2-1
V gene: TRBV19
CDR3 DNA: TGTGCCAGCCGACTAGCGGGAAACTCCTACAATGAGCAGTTCTTC
CDR3 protein: CASRLAGNSYNEQFF

D gene: TRBD1
clone size: .
J gene: TRBJ2-3
V gene: TRBV5-1
CDR3 DNA: TGCGCCAGCAGCCAGGACAGGGGCACAGATACGCAGTATTTT
CDR3 protein: CASSQDRGTDTQYF

D gene: TRBD2
clone size: .
J gene: TRBJ2-3
V gene: TRBV15
CDR3 DNA: TGTGCCACCAGCAGAGGACGGACTAGCGGGAGGGGGAGTACGCAGTATTTT
CDR3 protein: CATSRGRTSGRGSTQYF

D gene: TRBD1
clone size: .
J gene: TRBJ2-7
V gene: TRBV29-1
CDR3 DNA: TGCAGCGTAAGACAGGGGGCCTACGAGCAGTACTTC
CDR3 protein: CSVRQGAYEQYF

D gene: TRBD2
clone size: .
J gene: TRBJ2-1
V gene: TRBV2
CDR3 DNA: TGTGCCAGCAGATCCGGACTAGCGGGCGGATCCTACAATGAGCAGTTCTTC
CDR3 protein: CASRSGLAGGSYNEQFF

D gene: TRBD2
clone size: .
J gene: TRBJ2-7
V gene: TRBV16
CDR3 DNA: TGTGCCAGCACCCTAGCGGGGCCGGGGGAGCAGTACTTC
CDR3 protein: CASTLAGPGEQYF

D gene: TRBD2
clone size: .
J gene: TRBJ2-2
V gene: TRBV30
CDR3 DNA: TGTGCCTGGAGTGTAGGGCTAGCGGGGAACACCGGGGAGCTGTTTTTT
CDR3 protein: CAWSVGLAGNTGELFF

D gene: TRBD1
clone size: .
J gene: TRBJ1-2
V gene: TRBV28
CDR3 DNA: TGTGCCAGCAGTTTAAGTTCAGGGGGGAGAGGCTACACCTTC
CDR3 protein: CASSLSSGGRGYTF

D gene: .
clone size: few
J gene: TRBJ1-6
V gene: TRBV7-9
CDR3 DNA: TGTGCCAGCAGCACCTACAGGGACGTCACACCCCTCCACTTT
CDR3 protein: CASSTYRDVTPLHF

D gene: .
clone size: .
J gene: TRBJ1-1
V gene: TRBV19
CDR3 DNA: TGTGCCAGTAGTTTCCGAGGGGCGATGAACACTGAAGCTTTCTTT
CDR3 protein: CASSFRGAMNTEAFF

D gene: .
clone size: few
J gene: TRBJ2-1
V gene: TRBV7-2
CDR3 DNA: TGTGCCAGCAGAGCCGGACAGACCTACAATGAGCAGTTCTTC
CDR3 protein: CASRAGQTYNEQFF

D gene: .
clone size: .
J gene: TRBJ2-2
V gene: TRBV6-2/TRBV6-3
CDR3 DNA: TGTGCCAGCAGTTTTGCGGTTATGTGGGTCACCGGGGAGCTGTTTTTT
CDR3 protein: CASSFAVMWVTGELFF

D gene: .
clone size: once
J gene: TRBJ1-2
V gene: TRBV29-1
CDR3 DNA: TGCAGCGTTGGAAGGGGTAGCTATGGCTACACCTTC
CDR3 protein: CSVGRGSYGYTF

D gene: TRBD2
clone size: .
J gene: TRBJ2-3
V gene: TRBV3-1/TRBV3-2
CDR3 DNA: TGTGCCAGCAGCCAAGGGGCGGGGGGGCGCCGGGCAGATACGCAGTATTTT
CDR3 protein: CASSQGAGGRRADTQYF

D gene: TRBD2
clone size: many
J gene: TRBJ2-2
V gene: TRBV2
CDR3 DNA: TGTGCCAGCAGTCAATCTAGGACTAGCGGGGGGCCCGGGGAGCTGTTTTTT
CDR3 protein: CASSQSRTSGGPGELFF

D gene: .
clone size: .
J gene: TRBJ2-6
V gene: TRBV3-1/TRBV3-2
CDR3 DNA: TGTGCCAGCAGCCAAAGGGTCGGAGTCAACGTCCTGACTTTC
CDR3 protein: CASSQRVGVNVLTF

D gene: TRBD1
clone size: .
J gene: TRBJ2-7
V gene: TRBV5-1
CDR3 DNA: TGCGCCAGCAGCCGGGACAGGGGTCCTACCTACGAGCAGTACTTC
CDR3 protein: CASSRDRGPTYEQYF

D gene: TRBD1
clone size: .
J gene: TRBJ1-6
V gene: TRBV28
CDR3 DNA: TGTGCCAGCAGTTTATGGGGGACAGGGGGCTCACCCCTCCACTTT
CDR3 protein: CASSLWGTGGSPLHF

D gene: TRBD1
clone size: once
J gene: TRBJ1-2
V gene: TRBV4-3
CDR3 DNA: TGCGCCAGCAGCCAACAACAGGGGGTGGGTGGCTACACCTTC
CDR3 protein: CASSQQQGVGGYTF

D gene: TRBD1
clone size: .
J gene: TRBJ2-7
V gene: TRBV19
CDR3 DNA: TGTGCCAGTAGTACAAACAGGGGAACCTACGAGCAGTACTTC
CDR3 protein: CASSTNRGTYEQYF

D gene: .
clone size: .
J gene: TRBJ1-6
V gene: TRBV9
CDR3 DNA: TGTGCCAGCAGCGGGGACGGGACACTCAATTCACCCCTCCACTTT
CDR3 protein: CASSGDGTLNSPLHF